This TCR beta chain was identified during a study of blood T cell repertoires in COVID-19 (TCRdb year 2020). About the study as a whole: Samples covering the acute and convalescent phases of COVID-19 were provided by collaborators in the United States, Italy and Spain. The repertoires were released in a freely available public database meant as a resource for research on the immune response to SARS-CoV-2. The dataset comprised deeply sampled blood TCRbeta repertoires from subjects exposed to, actively infected with, or recovered from COVID-19. Nearly every sample came with metadata listing a de-identified subject ID, COVID-19 status, age in years and sex. Samples came from the ongoing ImmuneRACE study (first 160 participants) plus 1,254 subjects from 6 global collaborators. Where HLA class I and class II types were available, the types were taken from metadata supplied by the sample provider, not from assay-based typing. The prospective study material was composed of cDNA or gDNA derived from T cells, B-cell-depleted T cells, or PBMCs. What the research found in general, with its limitations: How much clinical and demographic metadata was included differed by source and by participant, and the metadata was provided uncurated.

About this clone: Its antigen specificity is not known. No qualities accompany the bases; no much larger clone lies one base away.

In the prospective study, participants were roughly 18 to 100 years old, resided in around 25 geographic areas of the United States, and were enrolled through a virtual design. In the prospective study, cohorts were assigned on the basis of participant-reported clinical history obtained from a screening survey and a study questionnaire. Each participant in the prospective study had whole blood, serum and a nasopharyngeal or oropharyngeal swab collected by mobile phlebotomists. Additional blood draws and questionnaires over a 2-month period could optionally be provided by prospective study participants. Blood samples from the prospective study were shipped frozen or at room temperature prior to DNA extraction. The immunoSEQ Assay, a bias-controlled multiplex PCR, was used to amplify TCRbeta CDR3 regions from genomic DNA. In the authors' own workflow: Nucleated cell counts per sample were estimated from amplification of reference gene primers within the assay. Sequence reads were collapsed and filtered to measure the absolute abundance of every unique TCRbeta CDR3 rearrangement. For each sample, productive Simpson clonality was calculated as the square root of Simpson's diversity index over productive rearrangements. TCRdb limited this immuneACCESS table to in-frame rearrangements with V and J called. A share of clones is missing; checked studies link under half to unresolved V genes, and the rest is unexplained. That table gives V, J and clone size, and the DNA gave D and trimming. A total of approximately 230,000 clones appear in this sample, about 85% of them only once. About 6.9% of the sample is in the top ten clones.

At the junction V is shortened by 5 bases and J by 0 bases, with 11 bases in between. From the cysteine up to the phenylalanine, the CDR3 has a length of 15 residues. Just CDR3 DNA is preserved here, 45 bases in frame from base 1. In the germline V gene, CDR1 corresponds to MDHEN and CDR2 to SYDVKM. Sequenced sample: PBMCs or T cells enriched from blood (not recorded which). Rearrangement joined TRBV28 to TRBJ1-3, with the identity of the D gene unclear. The TCR comes from a woman in her twenties or thirties with acute COVID-19. The CDR3 is CASSQVQGSGNTIYF. The DNA sequence is TGTGCCAGCAGTCAGGTACAAGGCTCTGGAAACACCATATATTTT.